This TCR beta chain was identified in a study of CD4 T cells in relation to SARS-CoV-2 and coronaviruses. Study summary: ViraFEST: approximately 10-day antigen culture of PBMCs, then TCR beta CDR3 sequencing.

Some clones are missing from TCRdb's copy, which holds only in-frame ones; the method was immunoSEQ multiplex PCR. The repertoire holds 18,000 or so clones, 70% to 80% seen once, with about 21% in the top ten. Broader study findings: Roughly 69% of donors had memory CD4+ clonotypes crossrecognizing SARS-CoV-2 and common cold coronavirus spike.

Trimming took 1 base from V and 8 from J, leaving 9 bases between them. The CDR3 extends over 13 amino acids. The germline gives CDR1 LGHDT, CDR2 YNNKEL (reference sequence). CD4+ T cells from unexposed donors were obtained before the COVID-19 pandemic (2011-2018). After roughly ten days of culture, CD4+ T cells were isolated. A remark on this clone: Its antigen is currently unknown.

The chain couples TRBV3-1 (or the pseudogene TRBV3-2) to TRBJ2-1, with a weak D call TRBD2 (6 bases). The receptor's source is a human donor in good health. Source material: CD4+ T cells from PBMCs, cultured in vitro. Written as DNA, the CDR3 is TGTGCCAGCAGCCAAGCGGGAGCGTATGAGCAGTTCTTC. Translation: CASSQAGAYEQFF.